The present T cell receptor (beta chain) was sequenced within a study of spatial heterogeneity in lung cancer. Whole-study context: The donors, around 72 patients with untreated early-stage non-small cell lung cancer, provided the samples.

TCRdb processed the 5' RACE reads anew with MiXCR; each CDR3 protein has one entry. The data show around 110,000 distinct CDR3 sequences, more than 9% seen once. A few counts support this clonotype. Its antigen is undetermined. Study-wide findings and caveats: At resection, ubiquitous expanded tumor TCRs appeared in blood more than at follow-up.

Germline CDR1 reads SGHTS; CDR2 reads YDEGEE. V was clipped by 4 bases and J by 0 bases, with 21 bases between them. This CDR3 comprises 18 residues. Time point here: blood at routine non-recurrence follow-up after resection. TCRs were sequenced from unsorted whole RNA of tumor, nontumor lung or PBMC. Specimen: PBMCs, collected at follow-up. The chain joins TRBV5-8 to TRBJ2-3; possibly TRBD1 for D (5 bases). This clonotype was sampled from a male donor with early-stage non-small cell lung cancer. The CDR3 region has the DNA TGTGCCAGCAGCCCAATACCTCCCTCAGGGAAGAGCACAGATACGCAGTATTTT. It is translated as CASSPIPPSGKSTDTQYF.